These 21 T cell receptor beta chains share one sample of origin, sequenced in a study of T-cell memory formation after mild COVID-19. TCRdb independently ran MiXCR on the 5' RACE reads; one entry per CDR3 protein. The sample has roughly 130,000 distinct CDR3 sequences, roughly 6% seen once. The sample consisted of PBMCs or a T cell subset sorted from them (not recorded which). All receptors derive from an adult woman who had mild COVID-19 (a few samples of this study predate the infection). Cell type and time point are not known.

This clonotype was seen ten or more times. For the CDR3, the DNA is TGTGCCAGCACCATGGGGCGGCGGGGGAACGAGCAGTACTTC. Its translation: CASTMGRRGNEQYF. The rearrangement links TRBV12-3 or TRBV12-4 to TRBJ2-7, with 7 bases lining up with TRBD2. The CDR3 totals 14 residues. The ends lost 7 bases at V and 5 bases at J; junction bases unmatched: 11.

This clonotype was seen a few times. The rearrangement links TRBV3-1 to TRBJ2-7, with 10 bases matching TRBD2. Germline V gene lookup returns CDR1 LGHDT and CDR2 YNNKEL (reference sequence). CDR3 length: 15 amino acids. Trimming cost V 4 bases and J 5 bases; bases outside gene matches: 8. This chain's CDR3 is CASSRGSGRTHEQYF. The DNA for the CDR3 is TGTGCCAGCAGCCGGGGTAGCGGGAGGACCCACGAGCAGTACTTC.

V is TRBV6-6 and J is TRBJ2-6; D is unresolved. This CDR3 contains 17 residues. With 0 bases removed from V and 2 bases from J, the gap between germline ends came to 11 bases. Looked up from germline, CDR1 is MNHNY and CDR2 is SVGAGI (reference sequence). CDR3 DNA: TGTGCCAGCAGTTACTCGATAACCGTGGCTGGGGCCAACGTCCTGACTTTC. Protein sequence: CASSYSITVAGANVLTF.

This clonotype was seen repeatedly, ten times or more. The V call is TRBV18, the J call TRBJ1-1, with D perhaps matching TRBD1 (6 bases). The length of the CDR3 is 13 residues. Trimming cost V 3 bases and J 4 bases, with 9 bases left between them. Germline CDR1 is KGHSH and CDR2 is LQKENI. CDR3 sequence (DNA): TGTGCCAGCTCACCGGACAGAAGCACTGAAGCTTTCTTT. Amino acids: CASSPDRSTEAFF.

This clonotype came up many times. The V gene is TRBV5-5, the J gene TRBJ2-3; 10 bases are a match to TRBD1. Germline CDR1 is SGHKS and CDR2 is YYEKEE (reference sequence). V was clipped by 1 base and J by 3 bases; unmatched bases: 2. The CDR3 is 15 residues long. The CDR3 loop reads CASSLRTGGTDTQYF. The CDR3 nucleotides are TGTGCCAGCAGCTTGCGGACAGGGGGAACAGATACGCAGTATTTT. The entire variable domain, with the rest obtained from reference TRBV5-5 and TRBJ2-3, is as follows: DAGVTQSPTHLIKTRGQQVTLRCSPISGHKSVSWYQQVLGQGPQFIFQYYEKEERGRGNFPDRFSARQFPNYSSELNVNALLLGDSALYLCASSLRTGGTDTQYFGPGTRLTVL.

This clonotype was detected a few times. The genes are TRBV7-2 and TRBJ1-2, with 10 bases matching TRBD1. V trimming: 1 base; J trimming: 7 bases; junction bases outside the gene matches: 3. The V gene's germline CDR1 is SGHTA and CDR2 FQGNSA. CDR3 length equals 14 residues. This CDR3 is CASSLGTGGGGYTF. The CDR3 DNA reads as TGTGCCAGCAGCTTAGGGACAGGGGGAGGTGGCTACACCTTC.

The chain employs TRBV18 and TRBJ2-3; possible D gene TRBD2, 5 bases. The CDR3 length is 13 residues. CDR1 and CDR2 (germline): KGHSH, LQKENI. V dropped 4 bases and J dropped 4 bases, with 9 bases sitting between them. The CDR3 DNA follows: TGTGCCAGCTCACGGACTGGACCAGATACGCAGTATTTT. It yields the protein CASSRTGPDTQYF.

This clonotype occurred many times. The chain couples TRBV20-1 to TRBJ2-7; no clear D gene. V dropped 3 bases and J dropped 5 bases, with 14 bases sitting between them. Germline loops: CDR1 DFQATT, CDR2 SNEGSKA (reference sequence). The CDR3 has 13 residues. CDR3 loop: CSARAGSKNEQYF. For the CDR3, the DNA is TGCAGTGCTAGGGCTGGTAGCAAGAACGAGCAGTACTTC.

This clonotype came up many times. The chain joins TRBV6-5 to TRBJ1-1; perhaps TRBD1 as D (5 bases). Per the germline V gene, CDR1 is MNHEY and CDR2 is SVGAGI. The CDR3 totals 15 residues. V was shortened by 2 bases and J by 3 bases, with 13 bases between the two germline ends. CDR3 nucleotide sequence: TGTGCCAGCAGTTACGATGGGGGTGAGGACACTGAAGCTTTCTTT. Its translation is CASSYDGGEDTEAFF.

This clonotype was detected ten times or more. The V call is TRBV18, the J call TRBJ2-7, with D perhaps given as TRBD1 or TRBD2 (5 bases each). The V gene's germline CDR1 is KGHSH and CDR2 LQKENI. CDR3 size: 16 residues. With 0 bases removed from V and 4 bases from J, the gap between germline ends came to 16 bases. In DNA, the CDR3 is TGTGCCAGCTCACCACCAGGGACGGATGTCCTGTACGAGCAGTACTTC. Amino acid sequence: CASSPPGTDVLYEQYF. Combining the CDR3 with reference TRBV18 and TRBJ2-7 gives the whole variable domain NAGVMQNPRHLVRRRGQEARLRCSPMKGHSHVYWYRQLPEEGLKFMVYLQKENIIDESGMPKERFSAEFPKEGPSILRIQQVVRGDSAAYFCASSPPGTDVLYEQYFGPGTRLTVT.

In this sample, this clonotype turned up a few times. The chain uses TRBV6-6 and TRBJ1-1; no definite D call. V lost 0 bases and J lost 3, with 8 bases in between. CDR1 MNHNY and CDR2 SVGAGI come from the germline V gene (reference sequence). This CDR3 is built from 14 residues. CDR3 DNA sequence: TGTGCCAGCAGTTACTCGATCCCGGACACTGAAGCTTTCTTT. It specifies CASSYSIPDTEAFF.

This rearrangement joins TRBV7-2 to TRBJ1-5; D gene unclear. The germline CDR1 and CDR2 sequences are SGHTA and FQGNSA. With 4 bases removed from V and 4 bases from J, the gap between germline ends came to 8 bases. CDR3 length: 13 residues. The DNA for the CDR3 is TGTGCCAGCAGCTCGGACCTTAATCAGCCCCAGCATTTT. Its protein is CASSSDLNQPQHF.

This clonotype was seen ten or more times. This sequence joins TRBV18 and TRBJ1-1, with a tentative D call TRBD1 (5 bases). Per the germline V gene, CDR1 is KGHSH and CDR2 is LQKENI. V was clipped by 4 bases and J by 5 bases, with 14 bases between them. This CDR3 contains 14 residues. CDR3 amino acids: CASSLQGARTEAFF. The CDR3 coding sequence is TGTGCCAGCTCACTCCAAGGGGCGAGAACTGAAGCTTTCTTT.

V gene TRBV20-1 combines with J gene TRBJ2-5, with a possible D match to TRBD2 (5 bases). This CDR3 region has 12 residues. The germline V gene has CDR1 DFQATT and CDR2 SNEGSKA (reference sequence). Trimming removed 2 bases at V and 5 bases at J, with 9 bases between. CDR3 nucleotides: TGCAGTGCTAGAACCGCGGGCGAGACCCAGTACTTC. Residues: CSARTAGETQYF.

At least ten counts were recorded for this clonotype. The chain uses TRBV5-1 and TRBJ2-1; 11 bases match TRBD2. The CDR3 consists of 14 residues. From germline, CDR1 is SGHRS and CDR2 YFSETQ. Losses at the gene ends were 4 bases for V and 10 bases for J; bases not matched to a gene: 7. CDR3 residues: CASSLTSGVTEQFF. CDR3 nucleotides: TGCGCCAGCAGCCTGACTAGCGGGGTAACCGAGCAGTTCTTC.

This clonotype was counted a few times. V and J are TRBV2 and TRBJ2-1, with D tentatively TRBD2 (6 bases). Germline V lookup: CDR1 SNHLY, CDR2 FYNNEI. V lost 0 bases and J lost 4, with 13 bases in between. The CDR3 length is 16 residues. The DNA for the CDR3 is TGTGCCAGCAGTGAAGCTTGGCTAGCGAAGTACAATGAGCAGTTCTTC. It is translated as CASSEAWLAKYNEQFF.

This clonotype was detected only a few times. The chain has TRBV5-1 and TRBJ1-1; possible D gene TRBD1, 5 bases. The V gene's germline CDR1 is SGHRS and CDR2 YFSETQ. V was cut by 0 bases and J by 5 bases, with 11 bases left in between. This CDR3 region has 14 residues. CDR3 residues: CASSLVDSSTEAFF. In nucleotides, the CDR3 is TGCGCCAGCAGCTTGGTAGACAGCTCTACTGAAGCTTTCTTT.

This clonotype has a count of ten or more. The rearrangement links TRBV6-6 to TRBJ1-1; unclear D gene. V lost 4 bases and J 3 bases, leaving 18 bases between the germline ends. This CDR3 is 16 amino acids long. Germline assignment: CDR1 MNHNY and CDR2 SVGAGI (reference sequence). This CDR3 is CASSSYHINSHTEAFF. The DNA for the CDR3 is TGTGCCAGCAGTTCGTACCACATAAACTCGCACACTGAAGCTTTCTTT.

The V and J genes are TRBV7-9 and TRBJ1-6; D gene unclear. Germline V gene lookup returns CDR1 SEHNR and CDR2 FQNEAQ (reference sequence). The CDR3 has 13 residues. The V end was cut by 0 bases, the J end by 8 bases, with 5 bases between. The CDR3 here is CASSLAGDSPLHF. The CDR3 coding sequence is TGTGCCAGCAGCTTAGCCGGGGATTCACCCCTCCACTTT.

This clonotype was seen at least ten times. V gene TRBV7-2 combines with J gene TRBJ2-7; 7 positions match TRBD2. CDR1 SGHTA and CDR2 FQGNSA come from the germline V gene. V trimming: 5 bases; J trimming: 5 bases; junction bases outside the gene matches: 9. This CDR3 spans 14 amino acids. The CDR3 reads CASSVAGVRDEQYF. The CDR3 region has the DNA TGTGCCAGCAGCGTCGCGGGAGTGAGAGACGAGCAGTACTTC.

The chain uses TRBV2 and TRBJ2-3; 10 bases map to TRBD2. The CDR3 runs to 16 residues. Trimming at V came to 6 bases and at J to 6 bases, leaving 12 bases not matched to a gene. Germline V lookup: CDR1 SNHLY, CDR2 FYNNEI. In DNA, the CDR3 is TGTGCCAGCAGGGACGGACTAGCGGTCCGAGGGGATACGCAGTATTTT. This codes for CASRDGLAVRGDTQYF.